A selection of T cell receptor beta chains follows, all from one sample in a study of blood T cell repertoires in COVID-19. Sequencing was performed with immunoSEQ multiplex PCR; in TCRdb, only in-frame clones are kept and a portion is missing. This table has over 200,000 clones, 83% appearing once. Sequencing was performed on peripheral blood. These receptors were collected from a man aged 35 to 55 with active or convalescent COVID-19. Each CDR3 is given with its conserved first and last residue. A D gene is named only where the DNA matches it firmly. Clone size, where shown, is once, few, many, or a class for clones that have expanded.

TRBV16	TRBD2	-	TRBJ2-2	TGTGCCAGCAGCCTCTCGGGAGGGAACACCGGGGAGCTGTTTTTT	CASSLSGGNTGELFF
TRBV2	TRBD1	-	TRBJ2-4	TGTGCCAGCAGTACGACAGGGGATCGAAACATTCAGTACTTC	CASSTTGDRNIQYF
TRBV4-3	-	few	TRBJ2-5	TGCGCCAGCAGCCAGGGGGGGCAGGGAGTAGGGGAGACCCAGTACTTC	CASSQGGQGVGETQYF
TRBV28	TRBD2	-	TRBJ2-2	TGTGCCAGCAGACCAGGACTAGTACGCACCGGGGAGCTGTTTTTT	CASRPGLVRTGELFF
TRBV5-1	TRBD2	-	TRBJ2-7	TGCGCCAGCAGCTCCCGACCTCTAGCGGGTATGTCTTACGAGCAGTACTTC	CASSSRPLAGMSYEQYF
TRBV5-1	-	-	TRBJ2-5	TGCGCCAGCAGCTTGGCCAAGGGGTCACAAGAGACCCAGTACTTC	CASSLAKGSQETQYF
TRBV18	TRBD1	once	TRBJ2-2	TGTGCCAGCTCACCGCGACAGGGGAAGAACACCGGGGAGCTGTTTTTT	CASSPRQGKNTGELFF
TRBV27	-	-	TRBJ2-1	TGTGCCAGCAGTTTGTGGCAGGGTATCTACAATGAGCAGTTCTTC	CASSLWQGIYNEQFF
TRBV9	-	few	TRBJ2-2	TGTGCCAGCAGCGTCCGGGACTCCGGAGGTACCGGGGAGCTGTTTTTT	CASSVRDSGGTGELFF
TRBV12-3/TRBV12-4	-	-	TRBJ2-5	TGTGCCAGCAGTTTGGCCGGGGGAGAGACCCAGTACTTC	CASSLAGGETQYF
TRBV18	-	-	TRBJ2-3	TGTGCCAGCTCACCGGTACTGGACAGAGGCACAGATACGCAGTATTTT	CASSPVLDRGTDTQYF
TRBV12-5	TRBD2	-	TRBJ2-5	TGTGCTAGTGGTTTGGTACTTAGCGGGAGGCCCCAACCTCAAGAGACCCAGTACTTC	CASGLVLSGRPQPQETQYF
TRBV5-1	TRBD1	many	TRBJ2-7	TGCGCCAGCAGCTGGTCACAGGGGACATACTACGAGCAGTACTTC	CASSWSQGTYYEQYF
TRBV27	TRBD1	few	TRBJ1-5	TGTGCCAGCAGTTTGGGACAGGGATATTACAATCAGCCCCAGCATTTT	CASSLGQGYYNQPQHF
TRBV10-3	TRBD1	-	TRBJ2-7	TGTGCCATCAGCGGACAGGGGTCCTCCTACGAGCAGTACTTC	CAISGQGSSYEQYF
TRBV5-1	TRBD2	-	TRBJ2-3	TGCGCCAGCAGCCGCCCTAGCGGGGGGATCACAGATACGCAGTATTTT	CASSRPSGGITDTQYF
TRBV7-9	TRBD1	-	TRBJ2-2	TGTGCCAGCAGCTTAGGGGACAGACGAAACGGGGAGCTGTTTTTT	CASSLGDRRNGELFF
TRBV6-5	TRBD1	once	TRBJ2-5	TGTGCCAGCAGACAGGGGGCTGGGGAGACCCAGTACTTC	CASRQGAGETQYF
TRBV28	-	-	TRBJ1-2	TGTGCCAGCAGTTTAGCGGGGGGCGCTAACTATGGCTACACCTTC	CASSLAGGANYGYTF
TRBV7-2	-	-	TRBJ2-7	TGTGCCAGCAGCTTAGGCGGGTCCAACGAGGAGCAGTACTTC	CASSLGGSNEEQYF
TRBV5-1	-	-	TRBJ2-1	TGCGCCAGCAGCTTGTTACCAGGGCACTCCTACAATGAGCAGTTCTTC	CASSLLPGHSYNEQFF
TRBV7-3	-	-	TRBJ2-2	TGTGCCAGCAGCTTAAGGCAGGGGGGCACCGGGGAGCTGTTTTTT	CASSLRQGGTGELFF
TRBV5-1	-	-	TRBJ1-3	TGCGCCAGCAGCTTGGCGGCAGGGGCTGGAAACACCATATATTTT	CASSLAAGAGNTIYF
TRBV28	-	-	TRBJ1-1	TGTGCCAGCAGCCCCAGGGCGAACACTGAAGCTTTCTTT	CASSPRANTEAFF
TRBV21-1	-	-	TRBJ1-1	TGTGCCAGCAGCAAAATTGGAGGGAGTGGAACTGAAGCTTTCTTT	CASSKIGGSGTEAFF
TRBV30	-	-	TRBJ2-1	TGTGCCTGGTTCCCCCAATGGGGAGGGGGCTCCTACAATGAGCAGTTCTTC	CAWFPQWGGGSYNEQFF
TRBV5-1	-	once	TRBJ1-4	TGCGCCAGCAGGCCCGGGACTCTGGGCGAAAAACTGTTTTTT	CASRPGTLGEKLFF
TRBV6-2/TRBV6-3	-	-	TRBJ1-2	TGTGCCAGCAGTTACAGGGGCGCGGTCTATGGCTACACCTTC	CASSYRGAVYGYTF
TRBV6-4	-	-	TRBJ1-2	TGTGCCAGCAGCTCCCGGGGCGGGGGGCTGGATGGCTACACCTTC	CASSSRGGGLDGYTF
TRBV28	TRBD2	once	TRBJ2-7	TGTGCCAGCCTACTAGCGGGGAACGCCGAGCAGTACTTC	CASLLAGNAEQYF
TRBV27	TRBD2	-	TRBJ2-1	TGTGCCAGCAGGATACTAGCGGGGTTAGGTGAGCAGTTCTTC	CASRILAGLGEQFF
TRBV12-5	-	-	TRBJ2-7	TGTGCTAGTGGATTCTCAGTCGGGGAGCAGTACTTC	CASGFSVGEQYF
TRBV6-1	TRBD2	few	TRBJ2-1	TGTGCCAGCAGTGGGACAGGCACCTCCGGGACTAGCGGGGAGCAGTTCTTC	CASSGTGTSGTSGEQFF
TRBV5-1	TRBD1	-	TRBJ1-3	TGCGCCAGCAGGAATGGACAGGACTCTGGAAACACCATATATTTT	CASRNGQDSGNTIYF
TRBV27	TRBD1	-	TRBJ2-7	TGTGCCAGCAGTTTATCAGCCCGGACAGGGTCGGCCTACGAGCAGTACTTC	CASSLSARTGSAYEQYF
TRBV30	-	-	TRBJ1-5	TGTGCCTGGCAAACAGGTAGCAATCAGCCCCAGCATTTT	CAWQTGSNQPQHF
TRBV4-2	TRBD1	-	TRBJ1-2	TGTGCCAGCAGCCAGGGCTACAGGGGTGATAACTATGGCTACACCTTC	CASSQGYRGDNYGYTF
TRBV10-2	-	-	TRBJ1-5	TGCGCCAGCAGTGACGCCCAGGGCGGCAATCAGCCCCAGCATTTT	CASSDAQGGNQPQHF
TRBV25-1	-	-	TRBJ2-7	TGTGCCAGCAGCAGGGTAACCGAGCAGTACTTC	CASSRVTEQYF
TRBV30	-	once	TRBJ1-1	TGTGCCTGGACCTACCGGGGGGGAAACACTGAAGCTTTCTTT	CAWTYRGGNTEAFF
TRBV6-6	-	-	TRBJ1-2	TGTGCCAGCAGTTTACTCGTACAGGGCGGGGGCTACACCTTC	CASSLLVQGGGYTF
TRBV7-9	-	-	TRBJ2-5	TGTGCCAGCAGCTTTTTGGCTAGAGGGCAAGAGACCCAGTACTTC	CASSFLARGQETQYF
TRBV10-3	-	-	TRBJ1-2	TGTGCCATCACCGCAGCGGGGGCGGATGGCTACACCTTC	CAITAAGADGYTF
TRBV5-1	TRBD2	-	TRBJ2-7	TGCGCCAGCAGCGCGGGACTAGCGGGAGACTACGAGCAGTACTTC	CASSAGLAGDYEQYF
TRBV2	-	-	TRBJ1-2	TGTGCCAGCAGTGAAGCGCGGGGTAACTACACCTTC	CASSEARGNYTF
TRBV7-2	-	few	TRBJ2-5	TGTGCCAGCAGCTTAGGAGTAGCGGCGGAGACCCAGTACTTC	CASSLGVAAETQYF
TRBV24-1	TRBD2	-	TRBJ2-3	TGTGCCACCAGTCAACTAGCGGGAGTGTCAGATACGCAGTATTTT	CATSQLAGVSDTQYF
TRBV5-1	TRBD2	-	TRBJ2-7	TGCGCCAGCAGCGAGGGACTAGCGGGAGCCGAGCAGTACTTC	CASSEGLAGAEQYF
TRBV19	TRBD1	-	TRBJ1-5	TGTGCCAGTGGTTCGACAGGGAAGGGTCAGCCCCAGCATTTT	CASGSTGKGQPQHF
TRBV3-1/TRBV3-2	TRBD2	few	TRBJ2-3	TGTGCCAGCAGCCAAGATAGGACTAGCCTAAGCGCAGATACGCAGTATTTT	CASSQDRTSLSADTQYF
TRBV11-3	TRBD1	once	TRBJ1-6	TGTGCCAGCAGCCCGGGACAGGGGTCACCCCTCCACTTT	CASSPGQGSPLHF
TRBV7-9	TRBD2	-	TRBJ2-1	TGTGCCAGCAGCTTAACTAGCGGGAGCCCTTATGAGCAGTTCTTC	CASSLTSGSPYEQFF
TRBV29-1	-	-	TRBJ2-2	TGCAGCGTTGAAGGACAGGCTGGCGGGGAGCTGTTTTTT	CSVEGQAGGELFF
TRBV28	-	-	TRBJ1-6	TGTGCCAGCAGAACAGGGCCCTATAATTCACCCCTCCACTTT	CASRTGPYNSPLHF
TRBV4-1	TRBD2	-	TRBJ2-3	TGCGCCAGCAGCCAAGGTGGAGCGGGAGTTTCAGATACGCAGTATTTT	CASSQGGAGVSDTQYF
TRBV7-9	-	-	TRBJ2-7	TGTGCCAGCAGCTTAGCTTCCAGGCCCTACGAGCAGTACTTC	CASSLASRPYEQYF
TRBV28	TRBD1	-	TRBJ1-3	TGTGCCAGCATAACGACAGGGTCTGGAAACACCATATATTTT	CASITTGSGNTIYF
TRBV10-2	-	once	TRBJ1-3	TGCGCCAGCGGCGGGGTAGGTGGAAACACCATATATTTT	CASGGVGGNTIYF
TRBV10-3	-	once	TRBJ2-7	TGTGCCATCAGTGAGGGTACGGTGGGGCGCGAGCAGTACTTC	CAISEGTVGREQYF
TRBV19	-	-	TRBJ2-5	TGTGCCAGTAAGATGTTCGGCGGGCAGTTGGAGACCCAGTACTTC	CASKMFGGQLETQYF